The 23 T cell receptor beta chains listed next were all sequenced from one sample in a study of T cell responses to AZD1222 COVID-19 vaccine listed by TCRdb under 2021. The meaning of the sample's time point label: baseline before first vaccination. The label giving this sample's treatment or condition can be read as: meningococcal conjugate vaccine given as trial control. Receptor amplification or capture employed the immunoSEQ multiplex PCR assay. Imported from immuneACCESS, the table was reduced by TCRdb to in-frame sequences with V and J called. These copies leave out some clones; in studies compared against another copy, an unresolved V gene accounts for under half, and the cause of the remainder is not known. The sample yields approximately 220,000 clones; more than 85% were counted once. The ten largest account for around 1% of the sample. Specimen: peripheral blood, collected on day 0 of MenACWY control vaccination. Receptors originate from an adult in good health.

The table lists this clone with a few counts. The chain links TRBV9 to TRBJ1-5; 8 nucleotides line up with TRBD1. J was trimmed by 7 bases and V by 3 bases; bases with no gene match: 6. CDR1 and CDR2 (germline): SGDLS, YYNGEE. The CDR3 runs to 14 residues. CDR3 region: CASSAGQGRQPQHF. DNA for the CDR3: TGTGCCAGCAGCGCAGGACAGGGCCGGCAGCCCCAGCATTTT.

The chain employs TRBV5-1 and TRBJ1-2; D remains unclear. The CDR3 extends over 13 amino acids. The germline V gene encodes CDR1 SGHRS and CDR2 YFSETQ. V was pared by 0 bases and J by 0 bases, with 3 bases between. The CDR3 sequence is CASSLGANYGYTF. CDR3 nucleotides: TGCGCCAGCAGCTTGGGAGCTAACTATGGCTACACCTTC.

This sequence joins TRBV3-1 (or the pseudogene TRBV3-2) and TRBJ2-7; D gene ambiguous. Deletions cut 5 bases from V and 3 bases from J, with 11 bases between. This CDR3 is built from 13 residues. Germline loops: CDR1 LGHDT, CDR2 YNNKEL (reference sequence). Here the CDR3 reads CASSDFNGYEQYF. The DNA for the CDR3 is TGTGCCAGCAGCGATTTTAACGGCTACGAGCAGTACTTC.

The chain joins TRBV4-1 to TRBJ2-1; TRBD1 is a possible D gene (5 bases). The CDR3 covers 15 residues. Trimming left V 1 base short and J 10 bases short, with 17 bases between. Per germline, CDR1 MGHRA and CDR2 YSYEKL. In DNA, the CDR3 is TGCGCCAGCAGCCAAGTACCCCCGAGCCACAGGGAGCAGTTCTTC. It translates to CASSQVPPSHREQFF.

V usage is TRBV12-3 or TRBV12-4 and J usage is TRBJ1-6; D gene unclear. The V end lost 5 bases, the J end lost 7 bases, and 6 bases lay between the germline ends. This CDR3 is 12 amino acids long. The CDR3 here is CASSHSNSPLHF. The CDR3 DNA sequence: TGTGCCAGCAGTCACAGCAATTCACCCCTCCACTTT.

The chain recombines TRBV3-1 (or the pseudogene TRBV3-2) with TRBJ1-1, with D unclear. V was shortened by 4 bases and J by 7 bases, with 10 bases between the two germline ends. CDR1 and CDR2 from the germline V gene are LGHDT and YNNKEL (reference sequence). CDR3 size: 12 residues. CDR3 sequence (DNA): TGTGCCAGCAGCCTAGGGTTAGGTGAAGCTTTCTTT. This translates into CASSLGLGEAFF.

V gene TRBV3-1 (or the pseudogene TRBV3-2) combines with J gene TRBJ1-2; the D is unclear. Trimming left V 1 base short and J 4 bases short, with 7 bases between. CDR1 LGHDT and CDR2 YNNKEL come from the germline V gene (reference sequence). The CDR3 is 13 residues long. CDR3 sequence (DNA): TGTGCCAGCAGCCAAGGTTGGATCTATGGCTACACCTTC. It specifies CASSQGWIYGYTF.

The gene calls are TRBV6-4 and TRBJ2-3, with 10 nucleotides matching TRBD1. CDR3 length: 12 residues. After removal of 6 bases from V and 7 bases from J, the junction contained 1 base not matched to a gene. CDR1 MRHNA and CDR2 SNTAGT come from the germline V gene. The CDR3 sequence: CASRGQGNTQYF. CDR3 in DNA: TGTGCCAGCAGGGGACAGGGGAATACGCAGTATTTT.

Here the CDR3 reads CASSSGVQPQHF. In DNA, the CDR3 is TGTGCCAGCAGTTCCGGTGTTCAGCCCCAGCATTTT. This chain joins TRBV12-3 or TRBV12-4 and TRBJ1-5; D gene unclear. This CDR3 is 12 amino acids long. V lost 4 bases and J lost 6, with 7 bases in between.

This clone appeared a few times. This chain joins TRBV7-9 and TRBJ1-1, with D unclear. The V gene's germline CDR1 is SEHNR and CDR2 FQNEAQ (reference sequence). CDR3 length: 15 amino acids. V shed 1 base and J shed 3 bases, with 12 bases lying between them. In DNA, the CDR3 is TGTGCCAGCAGCTTAGGGGTAATGACCTACACTGAAGCTTTCTTT. As protein: CASSLGVMTYTEAFF.

The rearrangement joins TRBV7-9 to TRBJ2-1; D is perhaps TRBD2 (6 bases). With 3 bases removed from V and 0 bases from J, the gap between germline ends came to 9 bases. The CDR3 loop spans 15 amino acids. Germline CDR1 and CDR2: SEHNR and FQNEAQ (reference sequence). CDR3 amino acids: CASSFRGSSYNEQFF. As DNA, the CDR3 is TGTGCCAGCAGCTTTCGGGGGAGCTCCTACAATGAGCAGTTCTTC.

This sequence joins TRBV5-1 and TRBJ2-5, with a weak D call TRBD1 (6 bases). The CDR3 sequence is 15 residues long. V was cut by 3 bases and J by 3 bases, with 15 bases left in between. Looked up from germline, CDR1 is SGHRS and CDR2 is YFSETQ. The CDR3, as DNA: TGCGCCAGCAGCTATTCGGGACATTCAAAAGAGACCCAGTACTTC. This codes for CASSYSGHSKETQYF.

The chain is built from TRBV12-3 or TRBV12-4 and TRBJ2-3; 9 nucleotides match TRBD1. This CDR3 has 13 amino acids. V gave up 6 bases and J gave up 5 bases; unmatched junction bases: 3. CDR3 DNA: TGTGCCAGCAGACAGGGGGCGGAAGATACGCAGTATTTT. It is translated as CASRQGAEDTQYF.

This clone was counted once. This chain links TRBV5-6 with TRBJ2-2, with D perhaps being TRBD1 or TRBD2 (6 bases each). Germline CDR1 reads SGHDT; CDR2 reads YYEEEE. V was shortened by 5 bases and J by 2 bases, with 13 bases between the two germline ends. The CDR3 totals 15 residues. CDR3 region: CASRGGRLNTGELFF. The CDR3 DNA sequence: TGTGCCAGCAGAGGGGGGAGGTTAAACACCGGGGAGCTGTTTTTT. The whole variable domain, remainder taken from reference TRBV5-6 and TRBJ2-2, is DAGVTQSPTHLIKTRGQQVTLRCSPKSGHDTVSWYQQALGQGPQFIFQYYEEEERQRGNFPDRFSGHQFPNYSSELNVNALLLGDSALYLCASRGGRLNTGELFFGEGSRLTVL.

V and J are TRBV19 and TRBJ1-1; 8 bases align to TRBD1. Germline lookup yields CDR1 LNHDA and CDR2 SQIVND (reference sequence). V dropped 6 bases and J dropped 4; count of bases not matched to a gene: 7. The CDR3 covers 14 residues. The CDR3 DNA sequence: TGTGCCAGTAGGCCGGACAGGGCGGTCACTGAAGCTTTCTTT. This translates into CASRPDRAVTEAFF.

The chain links TRBV19 to TRBJ1-2, with a weak D call TRBD1 (6 bases). CDR3 length: 13 amino acids. CDR1 LNHDA and CDR2 SQIVND come from the germline V gene (reference sequence). Trimming left V 3 bases short and J 8 bases short, with 13 bases between. As DNA, the CDR3 is TGTGCCAGTAGTATCGGGCAGGGGAGAGGCTACACCTTC. The encoded protein is CASSIGQGRGYTF. Combining the CDR3 with reference TRBV19 and TRBJ1-2 gives the whole variable domain DGGITQSPKYLFRKEGQNVTLSCEQNLNHDAMYWYRQDPGQGLRLIYYSQIVNDFQKGDIAEGYSVSREKKESFPLTVTSAQKNPTAFYLCASSIGQGRGYTFGSGTRLTVV.

CDR3 sequence: CASRQSSYNSPLHF. The CDR3 DNA follows: TGTGCCAGCAGGCAAAGCTCCTATAATTCACCCCTCCACTTT. The chain combines TRBV6-6 with TRBJ1-6; D remains unclear. Per germline, CDR1 MNHNY and CDR2 SVGAGI (reference sequence). CDR3 length: 14 residues. With 6 bases removed from V and 0 bases from J, the gap between germline ends came to 6 bases.

This chain links TRBV6-2 or TRBV6-3 with TRBJ2-5; 9 bases fit TRBD2. CDR1 is MNHEY and CDR2 is SVGEGT in the germline V gene. J was trimmed by 4 bases and V by 2 bases; bases with no gene match: 8. There are 16 residues in the CDR3. In DNA, the CDR3 is TGTGCCAGCAGTTACGAGGGCGGGGGGGCCCCAGAGACCCAGTACTTC. It specifies CASSYEGGGAPETQYF.

This chain connects TRBV27 to TRBJ2-7; D unresolved. The V and J ends lost 6 bases and 5 bases respectively, with 14 bases between them. Germline V gene sequence: CDR1 MNHEY, CDR2 SMNVEV (reference sequence). The CDR3 sequence is 13 residues long. The CDR3 is CASSTAETDEQYF. DNA of the CDR3: TGTGCCAGCAGCACGGCAGAAACCGACGAGCAGTACTTC.

This sequence joins TRBV7-9 and TRBJ1-4, with unresolved D. The CDR3 has 15 amino acids. V was pared by 6 bases and J by 7 bases, with 18 bases between. Germline V gene data show CDR1 as SEHNR and CDR2 as FQNEAQ (reference sequence). CDR3 DNA: TGTGCCAGCAGTCAACCCTCGGGGAGGAGTGAAAAACTGTTTTTT. Amino acid sequence: CASSQPSGRSEKLFF. The full variable domain, its missing parts supplied by reference TRBV7-9 and TRBJ1-4, is DTGVSQNPRHKITKRGQNVTFRCDPISEHNRLYWYRQTLGQGPEFLTYFQNEAQLEKSRLLSDRFSAERPKGSFSTLEIQRTEQGDSAMYLCASSQPSGRSEKLFFGSGTQLSVL.

The chain employs TRBV4-3 and TRBJ1-5, with D perhaps matching TRBD1 (6 bases). The V gene lost 3 bases and the J gene lost 6 bases, with 15 bases spanning the gap. The CDR3 length is 15 residues. Looked up from germline, CDR1 is LGHNA and CDR2 is YSLEER. In DNA form, the CDR3 reads TGCGCCAGCAGCCAGCACCGGGGGCAGGGTCAGCCCCAGCATTTT. This encodes CASSQHRGQGQPQHF.

The J gene is TRBJ1-2, the V gene TRBV10-3; D is ambiguous. CDR1 and CDR2 from the germline V gene are ENHRY and SYGVKD. The CDR3 is made up of 12 amino acids. The V and J ends lost 2 bases and 2 bases respectively, with 3 bases between them. The CDR3: CAISEDNYGYTF. The CDR3 nucleotides read TGTGCCATCAGTGAGGACAACTATGGCTACACCTTC.

A few counts support this clone. This sequence joins TRBV2 and TRBJ2-3; D not resolved. The CDR3 contains 11 residues. Germline values: CDR1 SNHLY, CDR2 FYNNEI. V gave up 5 bases and J gave up 5 bases, with 5 bases separating them. The DNA of the CDR3 is TGTGCCAGCAGTTGGGGAGATACGCAGTATTTT. This translates into CASSWGDTQYF. Variable domain in full (rest from reference TRBV2 and TRBJ2-3): EPEVTQTPSHQVTQMGQEVILRCVPISNHLYFYWYRQILGQKVEFLVSFYNNEISEKSEIFDDQFSVERPDGSNFTLKIRSTKLEDSAMYFCASSWGDTQYFGPGTRLTVL.